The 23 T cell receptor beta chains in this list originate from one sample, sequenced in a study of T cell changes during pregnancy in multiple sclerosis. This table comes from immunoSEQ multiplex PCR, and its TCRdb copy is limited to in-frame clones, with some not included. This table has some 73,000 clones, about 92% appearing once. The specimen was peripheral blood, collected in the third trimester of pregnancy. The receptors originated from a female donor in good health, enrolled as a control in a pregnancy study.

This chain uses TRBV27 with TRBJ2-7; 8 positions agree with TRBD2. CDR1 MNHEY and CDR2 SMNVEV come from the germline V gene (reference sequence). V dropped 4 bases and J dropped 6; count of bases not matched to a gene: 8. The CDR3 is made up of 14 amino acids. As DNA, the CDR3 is TGTGCCAGCAGTTCTGGACTAGCTTCCCTCGAGCAGTACTTC. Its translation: CASSSGLASLEQYF.

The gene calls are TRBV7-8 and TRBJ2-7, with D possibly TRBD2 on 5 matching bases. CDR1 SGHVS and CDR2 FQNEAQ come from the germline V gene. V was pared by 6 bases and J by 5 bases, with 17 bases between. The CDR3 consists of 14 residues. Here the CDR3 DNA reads TGTGCCAGCAGGCCCAGAGGAGGATTCCACGAGCAGTACTTC. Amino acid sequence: CASRPRGGFHEQYF.

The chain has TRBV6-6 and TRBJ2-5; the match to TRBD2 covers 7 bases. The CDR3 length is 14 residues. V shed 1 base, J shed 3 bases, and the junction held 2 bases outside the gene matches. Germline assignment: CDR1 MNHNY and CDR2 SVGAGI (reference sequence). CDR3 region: CASSYWGGKETQYF. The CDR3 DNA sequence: TGTGCCAGCAGTTACTGGGGGGGTAAAGAGACCCAGTACTTC.

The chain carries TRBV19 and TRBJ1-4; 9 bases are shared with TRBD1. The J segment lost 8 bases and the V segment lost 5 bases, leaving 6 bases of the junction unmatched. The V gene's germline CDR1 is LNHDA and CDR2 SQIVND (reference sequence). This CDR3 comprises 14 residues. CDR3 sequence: CASSPGTGLEKLFF. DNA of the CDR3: TGTGCCAGTAGTCCCGGGACAGGGCTGGAAAAACTGTTTTTT.

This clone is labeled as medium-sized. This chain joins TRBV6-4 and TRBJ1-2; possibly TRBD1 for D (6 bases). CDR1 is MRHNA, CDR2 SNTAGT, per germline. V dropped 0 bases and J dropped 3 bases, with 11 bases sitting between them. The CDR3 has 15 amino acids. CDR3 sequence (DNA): TGTGCCAGCAGTGACTCTGCAGGGGAGTACTATGGCTACACCTTC. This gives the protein CASSDSAGEYYGYTF.

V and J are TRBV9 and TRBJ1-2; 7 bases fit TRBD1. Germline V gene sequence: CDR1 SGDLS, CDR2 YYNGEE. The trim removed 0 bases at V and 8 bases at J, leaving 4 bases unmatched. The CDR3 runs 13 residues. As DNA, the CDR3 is TGTGCCAGCAGCGTAGGACAGGGACGAGGCTACACCTTC. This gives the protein CASSVGQGRGYTF. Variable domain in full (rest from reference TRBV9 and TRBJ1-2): DSGVTQTPKHLITATGQRVTLRCSPRSGDLSVYWYQQSLDQGLQFLIQYYNGEERAKGNILERFSAQQFPDLHSELNLSSLELGDSALYFCASSVGQGRGYTFGSGTRLTVV.

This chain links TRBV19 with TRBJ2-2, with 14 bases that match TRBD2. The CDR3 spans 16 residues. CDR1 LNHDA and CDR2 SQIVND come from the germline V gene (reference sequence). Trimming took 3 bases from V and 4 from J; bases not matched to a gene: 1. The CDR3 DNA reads TGTGCCAGTAGTATGGGACTAGCGGGGGTCACCGGGGAGCTGTTTTTT. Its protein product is CASSMGLAGVTGELFF.

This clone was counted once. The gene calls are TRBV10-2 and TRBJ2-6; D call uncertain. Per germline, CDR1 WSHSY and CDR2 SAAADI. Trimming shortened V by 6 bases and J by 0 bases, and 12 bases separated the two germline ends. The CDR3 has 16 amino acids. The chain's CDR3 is CASSPGARSGANVLTF. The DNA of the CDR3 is TGCGCCAGCAGCCCAGGTGCCCGCTCTGGGGCCAACGTCCTGACTTTC.

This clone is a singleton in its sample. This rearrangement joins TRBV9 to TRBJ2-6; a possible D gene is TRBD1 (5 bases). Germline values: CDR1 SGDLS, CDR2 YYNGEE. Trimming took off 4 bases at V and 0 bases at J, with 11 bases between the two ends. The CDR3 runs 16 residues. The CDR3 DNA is TGTGCCAGCAGCCGTGGGGCCCCCTCTGGGGCCAACGTCCTGACTTTC. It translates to CASSRGAPSGANVLTF.

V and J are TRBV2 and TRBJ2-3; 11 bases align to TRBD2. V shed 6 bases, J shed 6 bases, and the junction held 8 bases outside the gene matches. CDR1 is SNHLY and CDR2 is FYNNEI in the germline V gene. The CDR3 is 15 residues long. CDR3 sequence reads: CASRRLAGLMDTQYF. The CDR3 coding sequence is TGTGCCAGCAGAAGACTAGCGGGGCTCATGGATACGCAGTATTTT. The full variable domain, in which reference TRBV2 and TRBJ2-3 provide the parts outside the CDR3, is EPEVTQTPSHQVTQMGQEVILRCVPISNHLYFYWYRQILGQKVEFLVSFYNNEISEKSEIFDDQFSVERPDGSNFTLKIRSTKLEDSAMYFCASRRLAGLMDTQYFGPGTRLTVL.

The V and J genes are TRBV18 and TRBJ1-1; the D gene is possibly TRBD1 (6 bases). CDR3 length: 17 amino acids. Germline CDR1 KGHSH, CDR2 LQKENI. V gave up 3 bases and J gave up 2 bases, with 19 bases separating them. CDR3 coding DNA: TGTGCCAGCTCACCTGGACAGATGACCAATTTTAACACTGAAGCTTTCTTT. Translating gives CASSPGQMTNFNTEAFF.

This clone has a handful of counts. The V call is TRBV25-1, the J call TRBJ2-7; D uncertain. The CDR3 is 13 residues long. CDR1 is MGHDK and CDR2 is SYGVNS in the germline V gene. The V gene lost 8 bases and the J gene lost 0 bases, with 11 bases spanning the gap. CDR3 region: CASRYPGSYEQYF. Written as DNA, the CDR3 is TGTGCCAGCCGGTACCCGGGCTCCTACGAGCAGTACTTC.

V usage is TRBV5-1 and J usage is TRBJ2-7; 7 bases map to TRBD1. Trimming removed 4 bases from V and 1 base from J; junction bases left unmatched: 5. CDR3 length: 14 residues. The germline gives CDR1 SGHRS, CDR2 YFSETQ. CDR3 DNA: TGCGCCAGCAGCCAGGGACAGCAGTCCTACGAGCAGTACTTC. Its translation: CASSQGQQSYEQYF.

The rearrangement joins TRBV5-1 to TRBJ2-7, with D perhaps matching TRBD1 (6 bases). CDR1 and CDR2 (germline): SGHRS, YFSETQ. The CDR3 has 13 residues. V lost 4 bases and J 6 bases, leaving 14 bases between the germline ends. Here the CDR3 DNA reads TGCGCCAGCAGCCTCAACACAGGGTTCGAGCAGTACTTC. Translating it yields CASSLNTGFEQYF.

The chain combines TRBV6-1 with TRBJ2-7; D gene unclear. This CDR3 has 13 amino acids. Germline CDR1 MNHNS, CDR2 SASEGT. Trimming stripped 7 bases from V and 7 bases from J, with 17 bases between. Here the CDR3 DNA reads TGTGCCAGCAAGGATGGTACTATCAATGAGCAGTACTTC. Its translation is CASKDGTINEQYF.

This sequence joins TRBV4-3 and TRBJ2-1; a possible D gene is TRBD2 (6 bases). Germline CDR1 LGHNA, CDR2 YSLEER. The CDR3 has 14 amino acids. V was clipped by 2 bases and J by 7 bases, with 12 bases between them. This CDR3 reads CASSQFLGGNEQFF. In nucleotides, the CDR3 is TGCGCCAGCAGCCAATTCCTAGGAGGGAATGAGCAGTTCTTC.

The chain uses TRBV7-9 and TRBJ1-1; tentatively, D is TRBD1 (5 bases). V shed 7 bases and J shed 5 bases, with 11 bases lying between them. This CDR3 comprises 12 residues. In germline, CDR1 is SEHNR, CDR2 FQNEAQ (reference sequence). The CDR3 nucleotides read TGTGCCAGCAATTGGGGGGGGACTGAAGCTTTCTTT. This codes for CASNWGGTEAFF.

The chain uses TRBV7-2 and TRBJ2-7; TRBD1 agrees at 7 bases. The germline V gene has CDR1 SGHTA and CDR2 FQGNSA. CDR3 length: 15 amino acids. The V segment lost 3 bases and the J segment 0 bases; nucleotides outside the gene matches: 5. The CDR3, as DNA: TGTGCCAGCAGCTTCTTACAGGGGAGCTCCTACGAGCAGTACTTC. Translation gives CASSFLQGSSYEQYF.

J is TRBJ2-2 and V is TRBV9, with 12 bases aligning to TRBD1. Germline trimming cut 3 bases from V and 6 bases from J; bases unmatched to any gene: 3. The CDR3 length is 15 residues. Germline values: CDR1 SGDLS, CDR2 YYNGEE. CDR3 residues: CASSGGQGASGELFF. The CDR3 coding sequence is TGTGCCAGCAGCGGGGGACAGGGGGCATCCGGGGAGCTGTTTTTT.

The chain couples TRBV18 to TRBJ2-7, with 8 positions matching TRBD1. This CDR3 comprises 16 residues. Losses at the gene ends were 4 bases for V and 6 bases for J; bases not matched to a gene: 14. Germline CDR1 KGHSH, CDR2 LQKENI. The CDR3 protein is CASSRGSGQGSGEQYF. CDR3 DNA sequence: TGTGCCAGCTCACGAGGTTCCGGACAGGGAAGTGGCGAGCAGTACTTC.

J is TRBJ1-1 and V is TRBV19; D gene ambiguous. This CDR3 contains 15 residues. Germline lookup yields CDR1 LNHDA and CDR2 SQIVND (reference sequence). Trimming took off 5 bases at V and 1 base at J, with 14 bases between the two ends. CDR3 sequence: CASSSSFGRNTEAFF. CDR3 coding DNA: TGTGCCAGTAGTTCAAGTTTTGGGAGGAACACTGAAGCTTTCTTT.

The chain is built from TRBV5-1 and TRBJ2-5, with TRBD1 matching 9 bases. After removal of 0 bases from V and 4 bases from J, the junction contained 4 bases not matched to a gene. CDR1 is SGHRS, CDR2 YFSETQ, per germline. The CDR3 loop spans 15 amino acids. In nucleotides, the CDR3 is TGCGCCAGCAGCTTGGGACAGGGGGGGTCAGAGACCCAGTACTTC. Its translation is CASSLGQGGSETQYF.

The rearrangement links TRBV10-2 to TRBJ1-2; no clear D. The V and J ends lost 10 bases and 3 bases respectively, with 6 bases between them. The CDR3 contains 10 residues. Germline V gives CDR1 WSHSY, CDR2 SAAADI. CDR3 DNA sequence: TGCGCCACCCGAGACTATGGCTACACCTTC. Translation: CATRDYGYTF.